One sample yielded the 22 T cell receptor beta chains listed below, sequenced in a study of T cells in women clearing cervical HPV infection. TCRdb's table, derived via immunoSEQ multiplex PCR, lists solely in-frame clones and lacks some. Its listing shows some 50,000 clones. Input material: blood buffy coat. These receptors were obtained from a woman between 18 and 70 years old with a cervical HPV16 infection that either progressed to CIN3+ or cleared (not recorded which).

In regard to this clone: The CDR3 end lies 3 residues beyond the end of the read and is filled in from the germline J gene. This chain links TRBV19 with TRBJ2-3; tentatively, D is TRBD2 (6 bases). The CDR3 extends over 15 amino acids. Germline V gives CDR1 LNHDA, CDR2 SQIVND (reference sequence). The CDR3 DNA, read in part, is TGTGCCACGACTGCCGGGGGTTGGTCAGATCAGCCG. Amino acids: CATTAGGWSDQP. The complete CDR3 protein is CATTAGGWSDQPQYF.

Of note for this clone: The CDR3 goes on 3 residues after the read ends, and that part is filled in from the germline J gene. The same CDR3 also results from other DNA sequences found in this sample. The chain recombines TRBV20-1 with TRBJ1-3; a possible D gene is TRBD1 (5 bases). Germline assignment: CDR1 DFQATT and CDR2 SNEGSKA (reference sequence). CDR3 length equals 15 residues. V shed 6 bases and J shed 2 bases, with 17 bases lying between them. The sequenced part of the CDR3 DNA is TGCAGTGCGGCAAGGGGTCTACAGGCTGGAAACACC. It encodes CSAARGLQAGNT. The full CDR3 protein is CSAARGLQAGNTIYF.

Concerning this clone: Read coverage stops 3 residues before the CDR3 terminus; the germline J gene supplies the remainder. The V call is TRBV7-6, the J call TRBJ2-1, with a possible D match to TRBD2 (5 bases). This CDR3 region has 14 residues. The ends were cut back, 2 bases at V and 7 bases at J, with 12 bases in the middle. Per germline, CDR1 SGHVS and CDR2 FNYEAQ. The CDR3 bases that were read are TGTGCCAGCAGCTTACGGGGAGTAAGGAATGAG. Its protein is CASSLRGVRNE. The entire CDR3 is CASSLRGVRNEQFF.

Worth noting for this clone: Sequencing ends 3 residues short of the CDR3 end; the germline J gene provides the rest. The chain has TRBV20-1 and TRBJ2-4; TRBD2 might be the D (6 bases). Trimming left V 3 bases short and J 6 bases short, with 18 bases between. The CDR3 loop spans 15 amino acids. Germline V gene data show CDR1 as DFQATT and CDR2 as SNEGSKA (reference sequence). CDR3 bases read: TGCAGTGCTAGTGTATCGCCGGGACTTGGAAACATT. Encoded protein: CSASVSPGLGNI. The whole CDR3 sequence reads CSASVSPGLGNIQYF.

As regards this clone: The read terminates 3 residues before the CDR3 end, so the remaining end is supplied by the germline J gene. The chain couples TRBV5-1 to TRBJ2-3; D unresolved. This CDR3 comprises 10 residues. Germline CDR1 and CDR2: SGHRS and YFSETQ. The CDR3 loop reads CASSQEPQYF. The sequenced part of the CDR3 DNA is TGCGCCAGCAGCCAGGAGCCG.

In the case of this clone: The CDR3 goes on 3 residues after the read ends, and that part is filled in from the germline J gene. The rearrangement links TRBV20-1 to TRBJ2-7; TRBD2 is a possible D gene (7 bases). V gave up 6 bases and J gave up 6 bases, with 30 bases separating them. CDR1 is DFQATT, CDR2 SNEGSKA, per germline (reference sequence). The CDR3 has 17 residues. This CDR3 reads CSARKGGVTKAVREQYF. CDR3 DNA, as far as it was read: TGCAGTGCCCGAAAAGGGGGGGTTACGAAGGCTGTTCGCGAG.

Concerning this clone itself: The observed sequence ends 3 residues before the CDR3 terminus, with the missing tail filled in from the germline J gene. This chain links TRBV10-3 with TRBJ2-7, with a possible D match to TRBD2 (6 bases). CDR1 is ENHRY and CDR2 is SYGVKD in the germline V gene. The V end was cut by 8 bases, the J end by 5 bases, with 10 bases between. The CDR3 runs 11 residues. Incomplete CDR3 DNA: TGTGCCATCGGGAGGACTGACGAG. Translating it yields CAIGRTDE. The whole CDR3 reads CAIGRTDEQYF.

A word on this clone: Read coverage stops 3 residues before the CDR3 terminus; the germline J gene supplies the remainder. The chain has TRBV7-3 and TRBJ1-1; TRBD1 is a possible D gene (6 bases). This CDR3 has 14 residues. Germline assignment: CDR1 SGHTA and CDR2 FQGTGA. CDR3 region: CASSLTGGQSGAFF. The CDR3 bases that were read are TGTGCCAGCAGCTTAACTGGCGGACAGTCGGGA.

A remark on this clone: The CDR3 is cut off 3 residues early in the read; its end comes from the germline J gene. This chain joins TRBV19 and TRBJ1-2; no clear D. Trimming cost V 5 bases and J 2 bases, with 6 bases left between them. CDR1 LNHDA and CDR2 SQIVND come from the germline V gene (reference sequence). This CDR3 contains 12 residues. The CDR3 loop reads CASSQENYGYTF. The part of the CDR3 DNA that was read is TGTGCCAGTAGTCAGGAGAACTATGGC. Supplemented by reference TRBV19 and TRBJ1-2, the full variable domain reads DGGITQSPKYLFRKEGQNVTLSCEQNLNHDAMYWYRQDPGQGLRLIYYSQIVNDFQKGDIAEGYSVSREKKESFPLTVTSAQKNPTAFYLCASSQENYGYTFGSGTRLTVV.

As to this clone: The read finishes 3 residues shy of the CDR3 end, and the germline J gene is used to complete it. The rearrangement uses TRBV6-1 and TRBJ2-7; 10 nucleotides agree with TRBD1. Germline V lookup: CDR1 MNHNS, CDR2 SASEGT. This CDR3 has 15 amino acids. V lost 2 bases and J lost 4; bases outside the gene matches: 5. The DNA read from the CDR3 is TGTGCCAGCAGTGAAACGGGACAGGGGAAATACGAG. This gives the protein CASSETGQGKYE. The full CDR3 reads CASSETGQGKYEQYF.

CDR3: CSARQPQGAGELFF. Partial CDR3 DNA: TGCAGTGCTAGACAGCCACAGGGCGCCGGGGAG. V is TRBV20-1 and J is TRBJ2-2; TRBD1 might be the D (6 bases). The CDR3 end is not reached by the read, which stops 3 residues before it; the germline J gene fills it in. CDR3 length: 14 residues. V lost 2 bases to trimming and J lost 6 bases, with 13 bases between them. Per germline, CDR1 DFQATT and CDR2 SNEGSKA (reference sequence).

For this clone: The missing CDR3 end, 3 residues past where the read stops, is filled in from the germline J gene. This sequence joins TRBV2 and TRBJ2-1, with 9 bases identical to TRBD2. V dropped 2 bases and J dropped 5; count of bases not matched to a gene: 7. Germline CDR1 reads SNHLY; CDR2 reads FYNNEI. The CDR3 has 16 residues. CDR3 bases read: TGTGCCAGCAGTGAATTGCGACTAGCGGAGAACAATGAG. Protein: CASSELRLAENNE. From start to end, the CDR3 is CASSELRLAENNEQFF.

In the case of this clone: The DNA ends 3 residues before the CDR3 does, and the rest of the CDR3 is filled in from the germline J gene. The chain uses TRBV2 and TRBJ1-2, with D maybe TRBD1 (5 bases). Per the germline V gene, CDR1 is SNHLY and CDR2 is FYNNEI. V was clipped by 4 bases and J by 7 bases, with 16 bases between them. CDR3 length: 14 amino acids. The CDR3 sequence is CASSVGTVGGGYTF. CDR3 DNA (partial): TGTGCCAGCAGTGTCGGGACCGTCGGGGGTGGC.

On this clone itself: A read error may account for a junction end that differs from germline. The missing CDR3 end, 3 residues past where the read stops, is filled in from the germline J gene. Other nucleotide sequences in the sample specify the same CDR3. The chain is built from TRBV20-1 and TRBJ1-3; 7 bases align to TRBD1. The V gene's germline CDR1 is DFQATT and CDR2 SNEGSKA (reference sequence). The CDR3 has 19 residues. CDR3 sequence: CSARRPQGTYPFSGNTIYF. The sequenced part of the CDR3 DNA is TGCAGTGCTAGAAGGCCACAGGGGACCTACCCCTTCTCTGGAAACACA.

To note about this clone: The read ends 3 residues shy of where the CDR3 ends; the end is completed using the germline J gene. The V call is TRBV19, the J call TRBJ2-2; TRBD2 aligns across 7 bases. The CDR3 spans 13 residues. From germline, CDR1 is LNHDA and CDR2 SQIVND (reference sequence). With V trimmed by 6 bases and J by 6 bases, 4 bases remained unmatched. The CDR3 loop is CASSISGAGELFF. The sequenced CDR3 bases are TGTGCCAGTAGCATCAGCGGGGCCGGGGAG.

A word on this clone: The CDR3 end lies 3 residues beyond the end of the read and is filled in from the germline J gene. The genes are TRBV5-5 and TRBJ2-4; TRBD1 agrees at 7 bases. Germline V gene sequence: CDR1 SGHKS, CDR2 YYEKEE (reference sequence). With 4 bases clipped from V and 5 bases from J, the junction kept 9 bases outside the gene matches. CDR3 length: 15 amino acids. CDR3 residues: CASSQIGTVQNIQYF. CDR3 DNA, as far as it was read: TGTGCCAGCAGCCAAATAGGGACAGTTCAAAACATT.

The CDR3 protein is CASSVAGGSNEQFF. Incomplete CDR3 DNA: TGTGCCAGCAGCGTAGCGGGGGGAAGCAATGAG. The chain recombines TRBV9 with TRBJ2-1; 7 bases fit TRBD2. The DNA ends 3 residues before the CDR3 does, and the rest of the CDR3 is filled in from the germline J gene. The V gene end was trimmed by 0 bases and the J gene end by 6 bases; junction bases not matched to a gene: 3. This CDR3 region has 14 residues. In germline, CDR1 is SGDLS, CDR2 YYNGEE. The full variable domain, completed using reference TRBV9 and TRBJ2-1, is DSGVTQTPKHLITATGQRVTLRCSPRSGDLSVYWYQQSLDQGLQFLIQYYNGEERAKGNILERFSAQQFPDLHSELNLSSLELGDSALYFCASSVAGGSNEQFFGPGTRLTVL.

The DNA read from the CDR3 is TGTGCCAGCAGCGTAGACTGGGGCGGAAACACC. Protein sequence: CASSVDWGGNT. The full CDR3 is CASSVDWGGNTIYF. The chain recombines TRBV9 with TRBJ1-3; D might be TRBD1 (5 bases). The CDR3 is cut off 3 residues early in the read; its end comes from the germline J gene. The CDR3 totals 14 residues. The germline V gene encodes CDR1 SGDLS and CDR2 YYNGEE. V lost 0 bases, J lost 4 bases, and 8 bases lay in between.

In the case of this clone: The observed sequence ends 3 residues before the CDR3 terminus, with the missing tail filled in from the germline J gene. The V gene is TRBV20-1, the J gene TRBJ2-5; 8 positions match TRBD1. J gave up 4 bases and V 2 bases, and 12 bases lay outside the gene matches. This CDR3 region has 16 residues. Germline CDR1 is DFQATT and CDR2 is SNEGSKA (reference sequence). The CDR3 reads CSARSLDRVGRETQYF. The sequenced part of the CDR3 DNA is TGCAGTGCTAGATCTTTGGACAGGGTAGGTAGAGAGACC.

On this clone itself: The read terminates 3 residues ahead of where the CDR3 ends, so the germline J gene completes it. J is TRBJ1-2 and V is TRBV20-1, with unresolved D. Trimming left V 6 bases short and J 4 bases short, with 18 bases between. The germline V gene encodes CDR1 DFQATT and CDR2 SNEGSKA (reference sequence). The CDR3 loop spans 14 amino acids. The part of the CDR3 DNA that was read is TGCAGTGCCTCCTCCATCGGTGTGAGCTATGGC. It is translated as CSASSIGVSYG. The CDR3 reads in full as CSASSIGVSYGYTF.

As concerns this clone: The CDR3 end is not reached by the read, which stops 3 residues before it; the germline J gene fills it in. The V call is TRBV13, the J call TRBJ1-2; D is possibly TRBD1 (5 bases). V was shortened by 0 bases and J by 3 bases, with 8 bases between the two germline ends. CDR3 length: 14 residues. Germline V CDR1 and CDR2: PRHDT, FYEKMQ (reference sequence). The sequenced CDR3 bases are TGTGCCAGCAGCTTAGGGGGGCTGTACTATGGC. It codes for CASSLGGLYYG. The full CDR3 sequence reads CASSLGGLYYGYTF.

As to this clone: The read halts 3 residues ahead of the CDR3 end, with the missing end drawn from the germline J gene. The gene calls are TRBV7-2 and TRBJ2-1; D is possibly TRBD2 (6 bases). V lost 6 bases to trimming and J lost 8 bases, with 17 bases between them. The CDR3 length is 14 residues. CDR1 is SGHTA and CDR2 is FQGNSA in the germline V gene. The DNA read from the CDR3 is TGTGCCAGCAGGCCCGGCGGCGGGGTCTATGAG. Its protein is CASRPGGGVYE. In full, the CDR3 reads CASRPGGGVYEQFF.